The subject of this entry is one T cell receptor beta chain. Its antigen is currently unknown. Constant-segment primers were used for 5'RACE, and the resulting TCR alpha and TCR beta cDNA libraries carried sample barcodes and UMIs. Using its own MiXCR run on the 5' RACE reads, TCRdb lists one record per CDR3 protein. The table lists roughly 300,000 distinct CDR3 sequences, roughly an eighth of them singletons, with 22% in the top ten. The data originate from a study of T-cell memory formation after mild COVID-19. Turning to the study itself: TCR clusters were largely donor specific. Whole-study results and caveats: Clones shrinking between day 15 and 85 showed a balanced CD4/CD8 split, and those that grew later tilted toward CD4+. The CD4+ clones that contracted clustered mainly within CM and EM, and the CD8+ clones concentrated in EMRA.

Sequenced material: PBMCs or a T cell subset sorted from them (not recorded which). This receptor was obtained from a man between 18 and 35 years old who had mild COVID-19 (a few samples of this study predate the infection). Cell type and time point are not known.

The CDR3 region is CSVPGGIEAFF. CDR3 nucleotides: TGCAGCGTGCCGGGGGGCATTGAAGCTTTCTTT. This chain connects TRBV29-1 to TRBJ1-1; the D gene is possibly TRBD1 (6 bases). Trimming shortened V by 6 bases and J by 7 bases, and 12 bases separated the two germline ends. The CDR3 is made up of 11 amino acids. The V gene's germline CDR1 is SQVTM and CDR2 ANQGSEA.